Presented here are 31 T cell receptor beta chains from one specimen sequenced in a study of CD8 T cells in ankylosing spondylitis. In TCRdb, the 5' RACE reads were re-called with MiXCR into one record per CDR3 protein. The sample gives fewer than 250,000 distinct CDR3 sequences, 10% to 13% of which show up once; approximately 2.5% is in the top ten. The sample taken for sequencing was blood, either unsorted or a sorted T cell fraction (not recorded which). The receptors were gathered from a male donor with ankylosing spondylitis or in good health (not recorded which).

Ten or more counts support this clonotype. The CDR3 loop reads CAGGTDNQPQHF. CDR3 DNA sequence: TGTGCCGGAGGGACAGACAATCAGCCCCAGCATTTT. J is TRBJ1-5 and V is TRBV7-8; TRBD1 matches at 7 bases. With V trimmed by 11 bases and J by 3 bases, 4 bases remained unmatched. Germline V CDR1 and CDR2: SGHVS, FQNEAQ. The CDR3 spans 12 residues.

This clonotype showed up many times. CDR3 sequence reads: CSARKQGRTEAFF. CDR3 DNA sequence: TGCAGTGCTAGAAAACAGGGGCGCACTGAAGCTTTCTTT. The chain carries TRBV20-1 and TRBJ1-1; 7 positions agree with TRBD1. The trim removed 2 bases at V and 4 bases at J, leaving 4 bases unmatched. The V gene's germline CDR1 is DFQATT and CDR2 SNEGSKA (reference sequence). The CDR3 is made up of 13 amino acids.

This clonotype was counted many times. CDR3 loop: CASSSQDTQYF. As DNA, the CDR3 is TGCGCCAGCAGCTCCCAAGATACGCAGTATTTT. The chain couples TRBV5-1 to TRBJ2-3; unclear D gene. The germline V and J ends were trimmed by 3 bases and 5 bases, with 4 bases remaining between them. The CDR3 covers 11 residues. Germline CDR1 SGHRS, CDR2 YFSETQ.

The CDR3 bases are TGTGCCAGCAGTGTCTTGGGGGGGGAAGAGACCCAGTACTTC. Translation gives CASSVLGGEETQYF. This chain connects TRBV6-4 to TRBJ2-5, with 7 nucleotides matching TRBD2. Germline loops: CDR1 MRHNA, CDR2 SNTAGT. With 4 bases clipped from V and 3 bases from J, the junction kept 5 bases outside the gene matches. CDR3 length: 14 amino acids.

There are many counts of this clonotype. The chain is built from TRBV30 and TRBJ1-3, with D perhaps matching TRBD1 (5 bases). The CDR3 spans 14 residues. V lost 5 bases to trimming and J lost 2 bases, with 13 bases between them. CDR1 and CDR2 from the germline V gene are GTSNPN and SVGIG (reference sequence). CDR3 sequence: CAWAPRGAGNTIYF. DNA of the CDR3: TGTGCCTGGGCCCCGCGGGGCGCTGGAAACACCATATATTTT.

This clonotype appeared many times. The gene calls are TRBV27 and TRBJ1-6; D gene unclear. The CDR3 runs to 13 residues. Germline loops: CDR1 MNHEY, CDR2 SMNVEV (reference sequence). Trimming removed 3 bases at V and 6 bases at J, with 6 bases between. The CDR3 coding sequence is TGTGCCAGCAGTTTCACAGCTAATTCACCCCTCCACTTT. This translates into CASSFTANSPLHF.

This clonotype was observed many times. This rearrangement joins TRBV6-4 to TRBJ1-5, with D hard to call. The CDR3 runs 13 residues. The germline V gene encodes CDR1 MRHNA and CDR2 SNTAGT. V dropped 0 bases and J dropped 4 bases, with 4 bases sitting between them. CDR3 nucleotide sequence: TGTGCCAGCAGTGACTCCCCAAATCAGCCCCAGCATTTT. Translated: CASSDSPNQPQHF.

This clonotype appeared many times. CDR3 coding DNA: TGTGCCAGCAGCCCTAGGGGGGGCGGTGAAAAACTGTTTTTT. Translation: CASSPRGGGEKLFF. The chain carries TRBV7-2 and TRBJ1-4, with D possibly TRBD1 on 6 matching bases. This CDR3 contains 14 residues. V was clipped by 5 bases and J by 7 bases, with 14 bases between them. Per the germline V gene, CDR1 is SGHTA and CDR2 is FQGNSA.

The chain recombines TRBV5-1 with TRBJ1-3, with 7 bases aligning to TRBD1. This CDR3 spans 17 amino acids. Germline V gene lookup returns CDR1 SGHRS and CDR2 YFSETQ. J lost 4 bases, V lost 4 bases, and 14 bases had no gene match. This CDR3 is CASSPTGQTTGGNTIYF. The CDR3, as DNA: TGCGCCAGCAGCCCTACGGGACAGACAACGGGAGGAAACACCATATATTTT.

This chain links TRBV5-1 with TRBJ1-2; 8 bases match TRBD1. Trimming took 2 bases from V and 2 from J; bases not matched to a gene: 20. The CDR3 loop spans 20 amino acids. CDR1 is SGHRS, CDR2 YFSETQ, per germline. DNA of the CDR3: TGCGCCAGCAGCTTTAGGCCGGACAGGGCAACGGCAACGTCCAACTATGGCTACACCTTC. Its protein is CASSFRPDRATATSNYGYTF.

In this sample, this clonotype turned up a few times. This chain joins TRBV11-2 and TRBJ2-6; 7 bases map to TRBD2. Germline trimming cut 5 bases from V and 1 base from J; bases unmatched to any gene: 5. Per germline, CDR1 SGHAT and CDR2 FQNNGV. The CDR3 covers 16 residues. In DNA form, the CDR3 reads TGTGCCAGCAGCGAGGAACTAGCGTCTGGGGCCAACGTCCTGACTTTC. This codes for CASSEELASGANVLTF.

The rearrangement joins TRBV5-1 to TRBJ2-7, with 9 positions matching TRBD1. Trimming cost V 5 bases and J 5 bases; bases outside gene matches: 8. The CDR3 has 14 residues. CDR1 SGHRS and CDR2 YFSETQ come from the germline V gene. DNA of the CDR3: TGCGCCAGCAGTCGCGGACAGGGGATCGACGAGCAGTACTTC. It yields the protein CASSRGQGIDEQYF.

A few counts support this clonotype. The chain uses TRBV12-2 and TRBJ2-3; no check of the table's D call, TRBD2, against the DNA was made. TRBV12-2 is described as a pseudogene. CDR3 length equals 14 residues. DNA of the CDR3: TGTGCAAGTCGCTTCAGAGGGAGCACAGATACGCAGTATTTT. Amino acids: CASRFRGSTDTQYF.

This clonotype showed up many times. V is TRBV10-3 and J is TRBJ2-7; 11 nucleotides align to TRBD2. The CDR3 is 14 residues long. J was trimmed by 4 bases and V by 8 bases; bases with no gene match: 7. Per germline, CDR1 ENHRY and CDR2 SYGVKD. CDR3 loop: CAISTRLAGYEQYF. Written as DNA, the CDR3 is TGTGCCATCTCGACGAGACTAGCGGGGTACGAGCAGTACTTC.

This clonotype was detected ten times or more. The chain links TRBV15 to TRBJ1-4; no reliable D call. The CDR3 is made up of 13 amino acids. The germline gives CDR1 LNHNV, CDR2 YYDKDF (reference sequence). V was clipped by 0 bases and J by 8 bases, with 7 bases between them. The CDR3 DNA follows: TGTGCCACCAGCAGAGATAGGACCGAAAAACTGTTTTTT. Encoded protein: CATSRDRTEKLFF. Combining the CDR3 with reference TRBV15 and TRBJ1-4 gives the whole variable domain DAMVIQNPRYQVTQFGKPVTLSCSQTLNHNVMYWYQQKSSQAPKLLFHYYDKDFNNEADTPDNFQSRRPNTSFCFLDIRSPGLGDTAMYLCATSRDRTEKLFFGSGTQLSVL.

This clonotype was seen only a few times. This may stem from a read error, because a much larger clone lies one nucleotide away. The V and J genes are TRBV7-9 and TRBJ2-2; D possibly uses TRBD1 or TRBD2 (5 bases each). The ends were cut back, 3 bases at V and 6 bases at J, with 8 bases in the middle. Germline V lookup: CDR1 SEHNR, CDR2 FQNEAQ (reference sequence). This CDR3 has 13 amino acids. CDR3 sequence (DNA): TGTGCCAGCAGCTTCCTGGGGGCCGGGGAGCTGTTTTTT. Encoded protein: CASSFLGAGELFF.

This clonotype was detected only a few times. This rearrangement joins TRBV7-9 to TRBJ2-1, with TRBD2 matching 14 bases. The germline V gene encodes CDR1 SEHNR and CDR2 FQNEAQ (reference sequence). This CDR3 contains 15 residues. With V trimmed by 5 bases and J by 6 bases, 3 bases remained unmatched. This CDR3 is CASSGTSGGLNEQFF. The DNA for the CDR3 is TGTGCCAGCAGCGGGACTAGCGGGGGCCTCAATGAGCAGTTCTTC.

This clonotype has ten or more counts. The rearrangement uses TRBV6-5 and TRBJ2-3; TRBD2 agrees at 7 bases. The V gene end was trimmed by 2 bases and the J gene end by 5 bases; junction bases not matched to a gene: 4. Germline V gene lookup returns CDR1 MNHEY and CDR2 SVGAGI. The CDR3 consists of 14 residues. The CDR3 nucleotides read TGTGCCAGCAGTTACGCGGGAGAATTAGATACGCAGTATTTT. Protein: CASSYAGELDTQYF.

This clonotype was observed many times. This rearrangement joins TRBV7-9 to TRBJ2-7; TRBD2 might be the D (6 bases). The length of the CDR3 is 13 residues. Germline CDR1 and CDR2: SEHNR and FQNEAQ (reference sequence). V was shortened by 8 bases and J by 2 bases, with 13 bases between the two germline ends. The DNA for the CDR3 is TGTGCCAGCCACCCTAGCGAGACCTACGAGCAGTACTTC. This gives the protein CASHPSETYEQYF.

This clonotype was counted ten times or more. This chain links TRBV6-2 or TRBV6-3 with TRBJ2-5, with D perhaps matching TRBD2 (6 bases). V lost 7 bases to trimming and J lost 2 bases, with 11 bases between them. The CDR3 runs 13 residues. Germline CDR1 is MNHEY and CDR2 is SVGEGT. This chain's CDR3 is CASMRDLQETQYF. CDR3 nucleotide sequence: TGTGCCAGCATGCGGGACCTTCAAGAGACCCAGTACTTC.

Many counts were recorded for this clonotype. V is TRBV11-2 and J is TRBJ2-7; 9 nucleotides align to TRBD1. V lost 4 bases, J lost 7 bases, and 8 bases stayed unmatched. CDR1 is SGHAT, CDR2 FQNNGV, per germline. CDR3 length: 14 residues. As DNA, the CDR3 is TGTGCCAGCAGCTCGGGGACAGGGTGGGGAGAGCAGTACTTC. It yields the protein CASSSGTGWGEQYF.

This chain links TRBV7-7 with TRBJ2-7; D not certain. V was shortened by 1 base and J by 5 bases, with 12 bases between the two germline ends. This CDR3 comprises 14 residues. CDR1 and CDR2 (germline): SSHAT, FNYEAQ (reference sequence). CDR3 amino acids: CASSLVVRLHEQYF. CDR3 DNA: TGTGCCAGCAGCTTAGTAGTGCGTCTCCACGAGCAGTACTTC.

This clonotype was seen ten or more times. V usage is TRBV20-1 and J usage is TRBJ2-5; D remains ambiguous. This CDR3 comprises 13 residues. V was pared by 6 bases and J by 2 bases, with 13 bases between. The germline V gene encodes CDR1 DFQATT and CDR2 SNEGSKA (reference sequence). CDR3 residues: CSARSVLQETQYF. CDR3 bases: TGCAGTGCACGGAGCGTTTTACAAGAGACCCAGTACTTC.

This clonotype was recorded many times. The rearrangement uses TRBV29-1 and TRBJ2-3, with 12 bases fitting TRBD2. Per the germline V gene, CDR1 is SQVTM and CDR2 is ANQGSEA. Trimming cost V 7 bases and J 6 bases; bases outside gene matches: 8. The CDR3 sequence is 14 residues long. The CDR3 region has the DNA TGCAGCGGAAAGACTAGCGGGGGAGGCGATACGCAGTATTTT. Encoded protein: CSGKTSGGGDTQYF.

Ten or more counts support this clonotype. V usage is TRBV12-3 or TRBV12-4 and J usage is TRBJ1-6; no clear D gene. This CDR3 has 13 residues. V shed 6 bases and J shed 13 bases, with 16 bases lying between them. The CDR3, as DNA: TGTGCCAGCAGGCTGAAATTGCTTTTCCCCCTCCACTTT. It codes for CASRLKLLFPLHF.

This clonotype was detected many times. V usage is TRBV12-3 or TRBV12-4 and J usage is TRBJ1-4; possibly TRBD1 for D (5 bases). V shed 6 bases and J shed 5 bases, with 16 bases lying between them. CDR3 size: 15 residues. CDR3 region: CASREGSSQNEKLFF. The CDR3 DNA reads as TGTGCCAGCAGGGAGGGGAGTTCTCAGAATGAAAAACTGTTTTTT.

The CDR3: CASSPGTSNQPQHF. The CDR3 DNA sequence: TGCGCCAGCAGTCCCGGGACGAGCAATCAGCCCCAGCATTTT. The chain links TRBV5-1 to TRBJ1-5; a weak D match, TRBD1 (5 bases). This CDR3 comprises 14 residues. The V gene lost 5 bases and the J gene lost 1 base, with 10 bases spanning the gap. Per germline, CDR1 SGHRS and CDR2 YFSETQ.

This clonotype was picked up many times. V is TRBV24-1 and J is TRBJ2-1; tentative D call: TRBD1 (5 bases). Trimming left V 1 base short and J 5 bases short, with 5 bases between. Germline V gene sequence: CDR1 KGHDR, CDR2 SFDVKD. The CDR3 totals 13 residues. The CDR3 DNA reads as TGTGCCACCAGTGATTTCAGGGACAATGAGCAGTTCTTC. It specifies CATSDFRDNEQFF.

The V call is TRBV11-1, the J call TRBJ2-1, with TRBD2 matching over 14 bases. The V and J ends lost 2 bases and 0 bases, in that order; junction bases with no gene match: 3. This CDR3 contains 18 residues. CDR1 and CDR2 from the germline V gene are SGHAT and FQDESV (reference sequence). The CDR3 loop is CASSLPGTSGSSYNEQFF. CDR3 nucleotides: TGTGCCAGCAGCTTACCCGGGACTAGCGGGAGCTCCTACAATGAGCAGTTCTTC.

This clonotype was seen at least ten times. The chain recombines TRBV4-1 with TRBJ1-2; 8 bases fit TRBD1. Germline CDR1 is MGHRA and CDR2 is YSYEKL. V lost 1 base and J lost 8; bases outside the gene matches: 12. The CDR3 is made up of 16 amino acids. The CDR3 region is CASSQGRQGRGKGYTF. DNA for the CDR3: TGCGCCAGCAGCCAAGGGAGACAGGGGAGAGGGAAGGGCTACACCTTC.

The rearrangement uses TRBV30 and TRBJ1-3, with unresolved D. Germline V gene lookup returns CDR1 GTSNPN and CDR2 SVGIG (reference sequence). Trimming cost V 5 bases and J 0 bases, with 8 bases left between them. CDR3 size: 13 residues. The CDR3 sequence is CAWRFDSGNTIYF. CDR3 coding DNA: TGTGCCTGGCGGTTCGACTCTGGAAACACCATATATTTT.